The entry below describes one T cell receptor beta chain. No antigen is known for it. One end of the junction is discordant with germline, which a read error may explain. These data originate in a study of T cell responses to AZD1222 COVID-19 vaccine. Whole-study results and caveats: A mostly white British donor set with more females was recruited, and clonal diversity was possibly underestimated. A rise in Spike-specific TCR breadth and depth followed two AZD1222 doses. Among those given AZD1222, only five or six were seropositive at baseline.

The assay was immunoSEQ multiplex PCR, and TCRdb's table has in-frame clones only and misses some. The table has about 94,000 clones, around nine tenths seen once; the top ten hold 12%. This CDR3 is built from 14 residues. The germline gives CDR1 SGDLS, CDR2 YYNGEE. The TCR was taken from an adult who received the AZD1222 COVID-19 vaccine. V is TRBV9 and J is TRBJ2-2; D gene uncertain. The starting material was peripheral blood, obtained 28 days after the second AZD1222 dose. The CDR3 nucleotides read TGTGCCAGCAGCGTAAGGTCGGCTACCGAGGAGCTGTTTTTT. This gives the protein CASSVRSATEELFF.